This is a list of T cell receptor beta chains from one sample in a study of T cells in Graves' hyperthyroidism and ophthalmopathy. TCRdb independently ran MiXCR on the multiplex PCR reads; one entry per CDR3 protein. The profile covers about 840,000 distinct CDR3 sequences, with 35% to 45% appearing a single time and over 8% taken by the ten largest. The sample was blood. These receptors were obtained from a man aged 18 to 29 with Graves' hyperthyroidism. The CDR3 runs from the conserved cysteine through the conserved F or W. A D gene is named only where the DNA matches it firmly. Part of the rows lack a size; the others show once, few, many or a class for expanded clones.

V	size	J	D	CDR3	DNA
TRBV29-1	.	TRBJ2-7	.	CSVEDRGQYF	TGCAGCGTTGAAGACAGGGGGCAGTACTTC
TRBV2	.	TRBJ1-5	.	CASSESGKQPQHF	TGTGCCAGCAGTGAATCAGGGAAGCAGCCCCAGCATTTT
TRBV2	many	TRBJ1-1	.	CASGKAFF	TGTGCCAGCGGTAAAGCTTTCTTT
TRBV14	.	TRBJ1-1	TRBD1	CASSPALLSGGTLNPEAFF	TGTGCCAGCAGCCCGGCCTTACTGTCAGGGGGAACACTAAACCCTGAAGCTTTCTTT
TRBV7-6	few	TRBJ2-5	TRBD2	CASRLGHGTSGSSQYF	TGTGCCAGCAGACTCGGGCACGGGACTAGCGGCTCGTCCCAGTACTTC
TRBV25-1	.	TRBJ1-1	.	CANNAEAFF	TGTGCCAACAATGCTGAAGCTTTCTTT
TRBV25-1	many	TRBJ1-1	.	CASSEYLGGTEAFF	TGTGCCAGCAGTGAATATCTGGGAGGCACTGAAGCTTTCTTT
TRBV20-1	.	TRBJ1-5	.	CSAKYRDDQPQHF	TGCAGTGCTAAATACAGGGATGATCAGCCCCAGCATTTT
TRBV12-3/TRBV12-4	few	TRBJ2-2	.	CASLGVGTGELFF	TGTGCCAGCTTAGGGGTGGGAACCGGGGAGCTGTTTTTT
TRBV12-3/TRBV12-4	.	TRBJ1-5	.	CASRVGINQPQHF	TGTGCCAGCAGAGTGGGGATCAATCAGCCCCAGCATTTT
TRBV7-8	few	TRBJ1-5	TRBD1	CASSPRGRQNSNQPQHF	TGTGCCAGCAGCCCCAGGGGGCGGCAAAATAGCAATCAGCCCCAGCATTTT
TRBV19	.	TRBJ1-4	.	CASATPGMNEKLFF	TGTGCCAGTGCTACGCCGGGGATGAATGAAAAACTGTTTTTT
TRBV11-2	.	TRBJ1-1	.	CASSLEFGTEAFF	TGTGCCAGCAGCTTAGAATTTGGCACTGAAGCTTTCTTT
TRBV15	many	TRBJ2-7	.	CATSRRGHGNEYEQYF	TGTGCCACCAGCAGACGCGGACACGGGAATGAATACGAGCAGTACTTC
TRBV19	few	TRBJ1-1	.	CASRAPGNTEAFF	TGTGCCAGTAGAGCGCCCGGGAACACTGAAGCTTTCTTT
TRBV12-3/TRBV12-4	.	TRBJ2-7	.	CAGSRTAYEQYF	TGTGCCGGCAGTCGGACAGCGTACGAGCAGTACTTC
TRBV7-2	few	TRBJ2-5	.	CASSFQGPILQETQYF	TGTGCCAGCAGCTTCCAGGGGCCAATACTCCAAGAGACCCAGTACTTC
TRBV5-6	.	TRBJ2-7	.	CASSFVSGLEEQYF	TGTGCCAGCAGCTTCGTATCCGGTCTGGAAGAGCAGTACTTC
TRBV12-3/TRBV12-4	few	TRBJ1-1	.	CASSLGPNSYPEAFF	TGTGCCAGCAGTTTAGGGCCCAATTCCTACCCTGAAGCTTTCTTT
TRBV20-1	many	TRBJ1-1	.	CSAGVSTEAFF	TGCAGTGCCGGGGTTAGTACTGAAGCTTTCTTT
TRBV14	.	TRBJ2-2	.	CASSQLEGYTGELFF	TGTGCCAGCAGCCAATTAGAGGGCTACACCGGGGAGCTGTTTTTT
TRBV6-5	.	TRBJ1-2	.	CASSYSDEGYTF	TGTGCCAGCAGTTACTCAGACGAAGGCTACACCTTC
TRBV9	.	TRBJ1-1	TRBD1	CASSAWTGGDTEAFF	TGTGCCAGCAGCGCCTGGACAGGGGGAGACACTGAAGCTTTCTTT
TRBV7-9	.	TRBJ1-1	TRBD1	CASSFGRGLTEAFF	TGTGCCAGCAGCTTCGGCAGGGGGCTAACTGAAGCTTTCTTT
TRBV6-5	few	TRBJ1-6	.	CASSEEKGRTPLHF	TGTGCCAGCAGTGAAGAAAAGGGGCGGACACCCCTCCACTTT
TRBV7-8	.	TRBJ1-4	.	CASSSRGAGDEKLFF	TGTGCCAGCAGCTCGCGTGGGGCGGGTGATGAAAAACTGTTTTTT
TRBV25-1	once	TRBJ2-2	.	CASSQTVTGELFF	TGTGCCAGCAGCCAGACGGTCACCGGGGAGCTGTTTTTT
TRBV7-8	.	TRBJ2-7	TRBD2	CASSQIAGIYEQYF	TGTGCCAGCAGCCAAATAGCGGGAATCTACGAGCAGTACTTC
TRBV15	many	TRBJ1-4	.	CATRKRGAGEKLFF	TGTGCCACCAGGAAGAGAGGGGCCGGTGAAAAACTGTTTTTT
TRBV20-1	.	TRBJ1-2	.	CSSGVNGYTF	TGCAGCAGCGGGGTCAATGGCTACACCTTC
TRBV12-3/TRBV12-4	.	TRBJ2-3	.	CASSLSGTDTQYF	TGTGCCAGCAGTTTATCAGGGACAGATACGCAGTATTTT
TRBV15	many	TRBJ2-7	TRBD1	CATSWGQDRDGPYEQYF	TGTGCCACCAGCTGGGGACAGGACAGGGACGGCCCTTACGAGCAGTACTTC
TRBV29-1	.	TRBJ2-7	.	CSVEDSHPYEQYF	TGCAGCGTTGAGGACAGCCATCCCTACGAGCAGTACTTC
TRBV20-1	.	TRBJ2-7	TRBD1	CSAIDRDRLYEQYF	TGCAGTGCTATAGACCGGGACAGACTGTACGAGCAGTACTTC
TRBV2	few	TRBJ2-7	TRBD2	CASSEDALAGDYEQYF	TGTGCCAGCAGTGAAGATGCCCTAGCGGGAGACTACGAGCAGTACTTC
TRBV10-3	.	TRBJ2-3	.	CAIQGGQADTQYF	TGTGCCATCCAGGGCGGGCAGGCAGATACGCAGTATTTT
TRBV20-1	.	TRBJ2-7	.	CSAIGTGSKSEQYF	TGCAGTGCTATCGGGACGGGTTCCAAAAGCGAGCAGTACTTC
TRBV4-2	few	TRBJ2-7	.	CASSQEGLYEQYF	TGTGCCAGCAGCCAAGAGGGCCTCTACGAGCAGTACTTC
TRBV10-3	few	TRBJ2-5	.	CAISEHGQQGTQYF	TGTGCCATCAGTGAACACGGCCAGCAAGGGACCCAGTACTTC
TRBV7-3	many	TRBJ2-2	TRBD2	CASSLTAGGGELFF	TGTGCCAGCAGCTTAACAGCGGGAGGCGGGGAGCTGTTTTTT
TRBV27	.	TRBJ2-2	.	CASSLLGEGELFF	TGTGCCAGCAGTTTACTCGGGGAGGGGGAGCTGTTTTTT
TRBV2	once	TRBJ2-3	.	CASTDGSEGTDTQYF	TGTGCCAGCACCGACGGCTCGGAGGGCACAGATACGCAGTATTTT
TRBV12-3/TRBV12-4	few	TRBJ1-5	TRBD1	CASSYQGAGNQPQHF	TGTGCCAGCAGTTACCAGGGGGCTGGCAATCAGCCCCAGCATTTT
TRBV7-2	.	TRBJ1-1	.	CASSQKARSGANTEAFF	TGTGCCAGCAGCCAAAAGGCAAGATCGGGGGCGAATACTGAAGCTTTCTTT
TRBV7-9	many	TRBJ2-5	.	CASSRARAGETQYF	TGTGCCAGCAGCCGAGCGCGGGCCGGAGAGACCCAGTACTTC
TRBV5-1	.	TRBJ1-6	.	CASSQNWRREDSPLHF	TGCGCCAGCAGCCAAAATTGGCGGAGGGAGGATTCACCCCTCCACTTT
TRBV7-2	once	TRBJ1-6	.	CASSFNTGINLPLHF	TGTGCCAGCAGCTTCAACACAGGCATTAATTTACCCCTCCACTTT
TRBV12-3/TRBV12-4	few	TRBJ1-1	.	CASSTSLGRDTEAFF	TGTGCCAGCAGTACCTCCCTGGGTAGGGACACTGAAGCTTTCTTT
TRBV6-1	.	TRBJ2-7	TRBD1	CASTDTQGNNEQYF	TGTGCCAGCACCGATACACAGGGGAACAACGAGCAGTACTTC
TRBV6-6	few	TRBJ1-6	TRBD1	CASRGTGGNSPLHF	TGTGCCAGCAGGGGGACAGGGGGAAATTCACCCCTCCACTTT
TRBV7-9	.	TRBJ1-2	TRBD1	CASSRRDRAEGYTF	TGTGCCAGCAGCCGACGGGACAGGGCAGAGGGCTACACCTTC
TRBV7-9	many	TRBJ2-7	.	CASSLAGAYEQYF	TGTGCCAGCAGCTTAGCGGGAGCCTACGAGCAGTACTTC
TRBV29-1	many	TRBJ2-5	.	CSVAQGNQETQYF	TGCAGCGTGGCACAGGGAAACCAAGAGACCCAGTACTTC
TRBV9	many	TRBJ2-7	TRBD2	CASSVGGMVSSYEQYF	TGTGCCAGCAGCGTGGGAGGGATGGTCAGCTCCTACGAGCAGTACTTC
TRBV4-1	few	TRBJ2-7	TRBD2	CASSQDTGGPYEQYF	TGCGCCAGCAGCCAAGATACGGGAGGGCCCTACGAGCAGTACTTC
TRBV29-1	many	TRBJ1-1	.	CSVEDPGKATEAFF	TGCAGCGTTGAAGATCCCGGAAAGGCGACTGAAGCTTTCTTT
TRBV7-9	few	TRBJ2-2	TRBD1	CASPQGQGATGELFF	TGTGCCAGTCCACAGGGACAGGGAGCCACCGGGGAGCTGTTTTTT
TRBV6-5	.	TRBJ2-5	TRBD1	CASSPRPTGEETQYF	TGTGCCAGCAGCCCACGCCCGACAGGGGAAGAGACCCAGTACTTC
TRBV9	.	TRBJ1-1	.	CASSVDEGKTEAFF	TGTGCCAGCAGCGTAGATGAGGGGAAGACTGAAGCTTTCTTT